A selection of T cell receptor beta chains follows, all from one sample in a study of control samples from healthy donors and cancer patients. Method: immunoSEQ multiplex PCR; TCRdb's copy keeps in-frame clones and lacks some. Among 95,000 to 100,000 clones, roughly 86% were seen once, and the ten largest hold roughly 2%. Sequenced sample: blood. The receptors were sampled from a man aged 60 to 69 in good health. CDR3s include the opening cysteine and the closing phenylalanine or tryptophan. Fields, in order: D gene, J gene, V gene, clone size, CDR3 protein, CDR3 DNA. D genes are given only for firm matches. Rows may omit the clone size; those that give it use once, few, many or a size class.

D: .
J: TRBJ2-1
V: TRBV5-1
size: .
CDR3: CASSLSGGIGYEQFF
DNA: TGCGCCAGCAGCCTCAGTGGCGGGATCGGCTATGAGCAGTTCTTC

D: .
J: TRBJ1-1
V: TRBV3-1/TRBV3-2
size: .
CDR3: CASSPTFGVLNTEAFF
DNA: TGTGCCAGCAGCCCCACGTTCGGGGTACTGAACACTGAAGCTTTCTTT

D: TRBD1
J: TRBJ1-1
V: TRBV5-1
size: .
CDR3: CASARGTDTEAFF
DNA: TGCGCCAGCGCGAGGGGGACAGACACTGAAGCTTTCTTT

D: .
J: TRBJ2-1
V: TRBV28
size: .
CDR3: CASSSQVGLHNEQFF
DNA: TGTGCCAGCAGTTCCCAGGTTGGCCTCCACAATGAGCAGTTCTTC

D: .
J: TRBJ2-3
V: TRBV4-1
size: .
CDR3: CASSPGGGRTDTQYF
DNA: TGCGCCAGCAGCCCCGGTGGAGGTCGGACAGATACGCAGTATTTT

D: .
J: TRBJ2-2
V: TRBV11-3
size: .
CDR3: CASSLDRGIGELFF
DNA: TGTGCCAGCAGCTTAGATCGAGGGATCGGGGAGCTGTTTTTT

D: .
J: TRBJ2-5
V: TRBV5-1
size: few
CDR3: CASSPSVGETQYF
DNA: TGCGCCAGCAGCCCCTCGGTGGGAGAGACCCAGTACTTC

D: .
J: TRBJ2-7
V: TRBV23-1
size: .
CDR3: CASSRPGPWASKLYEQYF
DNA: TGCGCCAGCAGTCGACCGGGCCCCTGGGCCTCTAAACTCTACGAGCAGTACTTC

D: TRBD1
J: TRBJ2-3
V: TRBV10-3
size: .
CDR3: CATGTASDTQYF
DNA: TGTGCCACTGGGACAGCATCGGATACGCAGTATTTT

D: TRBD2
J: TRBJ2-7
V: TRBV19
size: .
CDR3: CASSIGLAGTYEQYF
DNA: TGTGCCAGTAGTATAGGACTAGCGGGGACCTACGAGCAGTACTTC

D: .
J: TRBJ2-5
V: TRBV7-2
size: .
CDR3: CASSSDRAVKTQYF
DNA: TGTGCCAGCAGTTCAGACCGTGCGGTGAAGACCCAGTACTTC

D: TRBD2
J: TRBJ2-3
V: TRBV18
size: .
CDR3: CASSPLGLAGGPTDTQYF
DNA: TGTGCCAGCTCACCACTCGGACTAGCGGGGGGGCCCACAGATACGCAGTATTTT

D: .
J: TRBJ2-3
V: TRBV5-4
size: .
CDR3: CASSLGLAPRDTQYF
DNA: TGTGCCAGCAGCTTGGGGCTAGCCCCGAGGGATACGCAGTATTTT

D: .
J: TRBJ1-4
V: TRBV10-1
size: few
CDR3: CASTWDTPNEKLFF
DNA: TGCGCCAGCACTTGGGACACGCCTAATGAAAAACTGTTTTTT

D: TRBD1
J: TRBJ2-7
V: TRBV5-1
size: .
CDR3: CASSRLGPGQGTYEQYF
DNA: TGCGCCAGCAGCCGATTAGGTCCAGGACAGGGAACATACGAGCAGTACTTC

D: TRBD1
J: TRBJ1-5
V: TRBV23-1
size: .
CDR3: CASSQRGQGRFSNQPQHF
DNA: TGCGCCAGCAGTCAAAGAGGACAGGGGAGATTTAGCAATCAGCCCCAGCATTTT

D: TRBD1
J: TRBJ1-6
V: TRBV4-2
size: .
CDR3: CASSRERQGGHNNSPLHF
DNA: TGTGCCAGCAGCCGTGAGAGACAGGGAGGTCACAATAATTCACCCCTCCACTTT

D: TRBD1
J: TRBJ1-2
V: TRBV7-9
size: few
CDR3: CASSSRDRGDYGYTF
DNA: TGTGCCAGCAGCTCCCGGGACAGGGGGGACTATGGCTACACCTTC

D: .
J: TRBJ1-4
V: TRBV30
size: .
CDR3: CAWSVVTEKLFF
DNA: TGTGCCTGGAGTGTAGTAACCGAAAAACTGTTTTTT

D: TRBD2
J: TRBJ2-3
V: TRBV10-3
size: .
CDR3: CAISESRASGDTQYF
DNA: TGTGCCATCAGTGAGTCTAGGGCTAGCGGGGATACGCAGTATTTT

D: .
J: TRBJ1-1
V: TRBV5-4
size: .
CDR3: CASSHMGGRNTEAFF
DNA: TGTGCCAGCAGCCATATGGGCGGGAGGAACACTGAAGCTTTCTTT

D: .
J: TRBJ2-1
V: TRBV5-1
size: .
CDR3: CASSLAPSSSYNEQFF
DNA: TGCGCCAGCAGCTTGGCCCCGTCTAGCTCCTACAATGAGCAGTTCTTC

D: TRBD2
J: TRBJ2-3
V: TRBV7-8
size: once
CDR3: CASSPTSGRDTDTQYF
DNA: TGTGCCAGCAGCCCAACTAGCGGGAGAGACACAGATACGCAGTATTTT

D: .
J: TRBJ2-2
V: TRBV18
size: .
CDR3: CASSPVSGTGELFF
DNA: TGTGCCAGCTCACCAGTCAGCGGCACCGGGGAGCTGTTTTTT

D: .
J: TRBJ1-2
V: TRBV2
size: .
CDR3: CASSEREGGYTF
DNA: TGTGCCAGCAGTGAACGCGAGGGGGGCTACACCTTC

D: .
J: TRBJ2-3
V: TRBV5-1
size: .
CDR3: CASSSGAGVSTDTQYF
DNA: TGCGCCAGCAGCTCAGGGGCAGGGGTTAGCACAGATACGCAGTATTTT

D: .
J: TRBJ2-5
V: TRBV2
size: .
CDR3: CASSERRFQETQYF
DNA: TGTGCCAGCAGTGAAAGGCGGTTCCAAGAGACCCAGTACTTC

D: .
J: TRBJ2-7
V: TRBV6-5
size: .
CDR3: CASSPRDTYSYEQYF
DNA: TGTGCCAGCAGCCCCCGGGACACGTACAGCTACGAGCAGTACTTC

D: .
J: TRBJ2-3
V: TRBV14
size: .
CDR3: CASSLWGGDTDTQYF
DNA: TGTGCCAGCAGCCTGTGGGGCGGGGACACAGATACGCAGTATTTT

D: TRBD1
J: TRBJ1-4
V: TRBV30
size: few
CDR3: CAWSQQGNEKLFF
DNA: TGTGCCTGGAGTCAACAGGGGAATGAAAAACTGTTTTTT

D: .
J: TRBJ1-2
V: TRBV19
size: .
CDR3: CASSTRGKDGYTF
DNA: TGTGCCAGTAGTACCCGGGGTAAGGATGGCTACACCTTC

D: .
J: TRBJ2-1
V: TRBV7-2
size: .
CDR3: CASRPDSGTYNEQFF
DNA: TGTGCCAGCAGACCTGATAGCGGTACCTACAATGAGCAGTTCTTC

D: .
J: TRBJ2-2
V: TRBV4-1
size: .
CDR3: CASSQVQHRTGELFF
DNA: TGCGCCAGCAGCCAAGTACAGCATCGCACCGGGGAGCTGTTTTTT

D: .
J: TRBJ1-1
V: TRBV9
size: .
CDR3: CASSGGPMNTEAFF
DNA: TGTGCCAGCAGCGGGGGTCCCATGAACACTGAAGCTTTCTTT

D: .
J: TRBJ2-7
V: TRBV18
size: .
CDR3: CASSPAGAQTYEQYF
DNA: TGTGCCAGCTCACCCGCAGGAGCCCAAACCTACGAGCAGTACTTC

D: .
J: TRBJ1-1
V: TRBV3-1/TRBV3-2
size: .
CDR3: CASSKKRGLVAFF
DNA: TGTGCCAGCAGCAAAAAAAGAGGGTTGGTAGCTTTCTTT

D: TRBD2
J: TRBJ2-2
V: TRBV24-1
size: .
CDR3: CATSREENTGELFF
DNA: TGTGCCACCAGTCGGGAGGAGAACACCGGGGAGCTGTTTTTT

D: .
J: TRBJ2-2
V: TRBV30
size: .
CDR3: CAWRDGPTSTGELFF
DNA: TGTGCCTGGAGAGATGGCCCAACTAGCACCGGGGAGCTGTTTTTT

D: .
J: TRBJ1-2
V: TRBV19
size: .
CDR3: CASSIRRAAGYTF
DNA: TGTGCCAGTAGTATCAGGAGAGCAGCTGGCTACACCTTC

D: TRBD2
J: TRBJ2-1
V: TRBV6-4
size: many
CDR3: CASSESSGRPNEQFF
DNA: TGTGCCAGCAGTGAGTCCAGCGGGAGACCCAATGAGCAGTTCTTC

D: TRBD1
J: TRBJ2-7
V: TRBV15
size: .
CDR3: CATSTLSGTGPYEQYF
DNA: TGTGCCACCAGCACCTTATCCGGGACAGGGCCCTACGAGCAGTACTTC

D: .
J: TRBJ2-1
V: TRBV28
size: .
CDR3: CASSLGSYNEQFF
DNA: TGTGCCAGCAGTTTAGGCAGCTACAATGAGCAGTTCTTC

D: .
J: TRBJ1-5
V: TRBV4-1
size: few
CDR3: CASSQLLVGPQHF
DNA: TGCGCCAGCAGCCAATTATTAGTTGGGCCCCAGCATTTT

D: .
J: TRBJ1-1
V: TRBV5-4
size: .
CDR3: CAIRFHQGTEAFF
DNA: TGTGCCATCAGATTTCATCAGGGGACTGAAGCTTTCTTT